This T cell receptor (beta chain) comes out of a study of cytomegalovirus exposure and HLA in healthy donors. Vbeta (60) and Jbeta (13) primers were used in the PCR. Methods used by the authors: The authors later counted approximately 80 million unique TCR beta chains, around 9.9 million of them shared. Generated by immunoSEQ multiplex PCR, the TCRdb table keeps only in-frame clones and is missing some. V and J calls and clone size are given by that table; D and trimming were obtained from the DNA. The sample records about 76,000 clones, around 84% being singletons. As to this clone: What it recognizes is unknown.

Germline V gene sequence: CDR1 MRHNA, CDR2 SNTAGT. J gave up 9 bases and V 3 bases, and 4 bases lay outside the gene matches. CDR3 length: 13 amino acids. Findings and caveats of the study: Clonal expansion was found to be greater in HLA-associated TCR beta chains than in equally common others in a later analysis. When analyzed later, a missense DCLRE1C variant was found to be linked to TCR beta V- and J-gene trimming.

The chain carries TRBV6-4 and TRBJ2-1, with TRBD2 matching over 8 bases. The sequence derives from a woman in her thirties or forties in good health and CMV-seropositive. Sequenced input: PBMCs. CDR3 bases: TGTGCCAGCAGTGAAATCGGGGGGGGTGAGCAGTTCTTC. It specifies CASSEIGGGEQFF.